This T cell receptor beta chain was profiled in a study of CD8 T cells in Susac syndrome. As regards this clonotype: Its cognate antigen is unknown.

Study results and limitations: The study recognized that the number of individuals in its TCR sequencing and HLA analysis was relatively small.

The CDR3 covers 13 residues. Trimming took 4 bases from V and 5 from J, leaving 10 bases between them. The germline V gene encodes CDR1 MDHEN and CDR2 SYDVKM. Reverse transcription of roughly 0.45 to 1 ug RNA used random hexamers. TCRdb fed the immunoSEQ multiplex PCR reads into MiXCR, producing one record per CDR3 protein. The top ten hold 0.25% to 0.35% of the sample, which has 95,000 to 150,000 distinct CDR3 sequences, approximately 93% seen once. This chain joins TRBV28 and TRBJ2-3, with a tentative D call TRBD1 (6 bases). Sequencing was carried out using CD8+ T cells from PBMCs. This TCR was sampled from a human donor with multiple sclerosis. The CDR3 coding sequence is TGTGCCAGCAGTTCCACAGGGCAAGATACGCAGTATTTT. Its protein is CASSSTGQDTQYF.